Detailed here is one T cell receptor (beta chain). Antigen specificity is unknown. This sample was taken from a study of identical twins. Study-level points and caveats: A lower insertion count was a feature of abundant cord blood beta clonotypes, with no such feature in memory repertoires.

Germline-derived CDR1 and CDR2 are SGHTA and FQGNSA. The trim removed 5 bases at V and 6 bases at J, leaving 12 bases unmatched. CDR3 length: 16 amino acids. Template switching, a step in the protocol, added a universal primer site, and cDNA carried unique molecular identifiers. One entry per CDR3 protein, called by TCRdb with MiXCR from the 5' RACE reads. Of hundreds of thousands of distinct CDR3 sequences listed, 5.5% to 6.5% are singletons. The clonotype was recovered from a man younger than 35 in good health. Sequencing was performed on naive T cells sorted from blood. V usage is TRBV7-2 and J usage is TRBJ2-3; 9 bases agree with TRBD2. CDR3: CASSLALTSGLDTQYF. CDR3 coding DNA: TGTGCCAGCAGCCTCGCCTTAACTAGCGGGTTGGATACGCAGTATTTT.